The source of this T cell receptor (beta chain) is a study of blood T cell repertoires in COVID-19. Turning to the study itself: T cells, B-cell-depleted T cells, or PBMCs supplied cDNA or gDNA.

Some clones are missing from TCRdb's copy, which holds only in-frame ones; the method was immunoSEQ multiplex PCR. The sample lists fewer than 70,000 clones, around 90% occurring once. The germline V and J ends were trimmed by 4 bases and 8 bases, with 15 bases remaining between them. The CDR3 consists of 13 residues. Germline CDR1 and CDR2: SGHRS and YFSETQ. This rearrangement joins TRBV5-1 to TRBJ1-1; the D is unclear. This TCR was sampled from a woman of 80 years or more with active COVID-19. The material sequenced was peripheral blood. The CDR3 spells CASSPPGGGEAFF. CDR3 coding DNA: TGCGCCAGCAGCCCGCCGGGAGGCGGAGAAGCTTTCTTT. The full variable domain, completed using reference TRBV5-1 and TRBJ1-1, is KAGVTQTPRYLIKTRGQQVTLSCSPISGHRSVSWYQQTPGQGLQFLFEYFSETQRNKGNFPGRFSGRQFSNSRSEMNVSTLELGDSALYLCASSPPGGGEAFFGQGTRLTVV.